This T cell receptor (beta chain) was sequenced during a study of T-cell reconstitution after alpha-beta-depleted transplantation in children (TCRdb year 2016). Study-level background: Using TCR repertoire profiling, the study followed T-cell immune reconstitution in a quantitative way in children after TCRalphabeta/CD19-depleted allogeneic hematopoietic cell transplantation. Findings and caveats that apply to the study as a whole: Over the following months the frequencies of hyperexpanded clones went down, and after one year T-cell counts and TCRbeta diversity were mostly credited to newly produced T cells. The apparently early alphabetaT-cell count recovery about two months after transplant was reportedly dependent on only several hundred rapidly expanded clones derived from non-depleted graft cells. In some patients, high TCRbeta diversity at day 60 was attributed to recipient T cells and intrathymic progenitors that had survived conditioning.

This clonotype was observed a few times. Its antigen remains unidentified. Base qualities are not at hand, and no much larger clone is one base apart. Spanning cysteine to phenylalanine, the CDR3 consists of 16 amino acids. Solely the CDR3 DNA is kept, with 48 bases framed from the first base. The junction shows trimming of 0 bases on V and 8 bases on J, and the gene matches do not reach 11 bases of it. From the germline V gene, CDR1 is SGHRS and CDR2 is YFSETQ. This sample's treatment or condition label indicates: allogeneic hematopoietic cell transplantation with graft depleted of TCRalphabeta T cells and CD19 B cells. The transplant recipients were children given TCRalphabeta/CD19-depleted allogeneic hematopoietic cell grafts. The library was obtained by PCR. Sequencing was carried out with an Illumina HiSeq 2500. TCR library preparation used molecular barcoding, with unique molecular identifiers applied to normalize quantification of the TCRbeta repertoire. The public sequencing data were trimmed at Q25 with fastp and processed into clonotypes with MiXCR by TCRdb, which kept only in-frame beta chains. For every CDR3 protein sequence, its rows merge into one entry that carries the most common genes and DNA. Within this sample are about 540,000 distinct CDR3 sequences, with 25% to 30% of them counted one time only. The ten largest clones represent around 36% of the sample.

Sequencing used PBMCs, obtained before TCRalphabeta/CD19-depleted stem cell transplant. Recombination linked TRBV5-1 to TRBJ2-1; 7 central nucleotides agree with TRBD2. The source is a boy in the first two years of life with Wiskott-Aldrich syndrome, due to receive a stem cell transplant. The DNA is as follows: TGCGCCAGCAGCTTGGGTTCTAGCGGCAGATGGGATGAGCAGTTCTTC. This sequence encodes CASSLGSSGRWDEQFF. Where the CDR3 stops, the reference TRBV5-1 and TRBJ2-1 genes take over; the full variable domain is KAGVTQTPRYLIKTRGQQVTLSCSPISGHRSVSWYQQTPGQGLQFLFEYFSETQRNKGNFPGRFSGRQFSNSRSEMNVSTLELGDSALYLCASSLGSSGRWDEQFFGPGTRLTVL.